These T cell receptor beta chains were read from a single sample in a study of HIV-infected patients and healthy controls. A single record per CDR3 protein comes from TCRdb applying MiXCR to the 5' RACE reads. The repertoire has 6,000 to 9,500 distinct CDR3 sequences, less than 9.5% of them found once; the top ten carry more than 15%. The material sequenced was blood, taken before antiretroviral therapy. Receptors originate from an adult with HIV infection. Both conserved end residues are part of each CDR3. The D gene is left open where the match is weak. For some rows the clone size is stated as once, few or many, or as a class when expanded; others skip it.

d_call: TRBD2
clone_size: many
j_call: TRBJ2-7
v_call: TRBV5-1
cdr3_nt: TGCGCCAGCAGCTCTATAGCGGGGAGCGTCCACGAGCAGTACTTC
cdr3_aa: CASSSIAGSVHEQYF

d_call: NA
clone_size: NA
j_call: TRBJ1-1
v_call: TRBV7-3
cdr3_nt: TGTGCCAGCAGCTTAAGCAGGGAAGCTAACACTGAAGCTTTCTTT
cdr3_aa: CASSLSREANTEAFF

d_call: NA
clone_size: medium-sized
j_call: TRBJ1-5
v_call: TRBV19
cdr3_nt: TGTGCCAGTAAGAACAGGGATAATGTACGGCCCCAGCATTTT
cdr3_aa: CASKNRDNVRPQHF

d_call: NA
clone_size: NA
j_call: TRBJ1-5
v_call: TRBV28
cdr3_nt: TGTGCCAGCAGTTTAGGGCCAAGGAGGGATCAGCCCCAGCATTTT
cdr3_aa: CASSLGPRRDQPQHF

d_call: NA
clone_size: many
j_call: TRBJ1-1
v_call: TRBV12-3/TRBV12-4
cdr3_nt: TGTGCCAGCAGTTTAAGCGGTTATATCACAGAGAACACTGAAGCTTTCTTT
cdr3_aa: CASSLSGYITENTEAFF

d_call: NA
clone_size: few
j_call: TRBJ2-5
v_call: TRBV19
cdr3_nt: TGTGCCAGTAGTCAGGGAACGGAGACCCAGTACTTC
cdr3_aa: CASSQGTETQYF

d_call: NA
clone_size: many
j_call: TRBJ2-1
v_call: TRBV12-3/TRBV12-4
cdr3_nt: TGTGCCAGCAGTTTGTTCGGAGACTACAATGAGCAGTTCTTC
cdr3_aa: CASSLFGDYNEQFF

d_call: NA
clone_size: many
j_call: TRBJ2-2
v_call: TRBV4-1
cdr3_nt: TGCGCCAGCAGCTACGTTGACGGGGAGCTGTTTTTT
cdr3_aa: CASSYVDGELFF

d_call: TRBD1
clone_size: NA
j_call: TRBJ2-2
v_call: TRBV6-5
cdr3_nt: TGTGCCAGCAGTTACTCGATGCCGGGACAGGTCCCCGGGGAGCTGTTTTTT
cdr3_aa: CASSYSMPGQVPGELFF

d_call: TRBD1
clone_size: many
j_call: TRBJ1-6
v_call: TRBV27
cdr3_nt: TGTGCCAGCACTACACAGGGGGACTATAATTCACCCCTCCACTTT
cdr3_aa: CASTTQGDYNSPLHF

d_call: NA
clone_size: few
j_call: TRBJ2-3
v_call: TRBV29-1
cdr3_nt: TGCAGCGTTGAAAGGACTGAGTCAGATACGCAGTATTTT
cdr3_aa: CSVERTESDTQYF

d_call: NA
clone_size: medium-sized
j_call: TRBJ2-5
v_call: TRBV7-9
cdr3_nt: TGTGCGGAGAACGTCGGGGGGCCCCAAGAGACCCAGTACTTC
cdr3_aa: CAENVGGPQETQYF

d_call: NA
clone_size: medium-sized
j_call: TRBJ2-3
v_call: TRBV7-9
cdr3_nt: TGTGCCAGCAGCTACCAGAGCGGGTTCACAGATACGCAGTATTTT
cdr3_aa: CASSYQSGFTDTQYF

d_call: NA
clone_size: NA
j_call: TRBJ1-1
v_call: TRBV7-9
cdr3_nt: TGTGCCAGCAGCTCCTTCATGAACACTGAAGCTTTCTTT
cdr3_aa: CASSSFMNTEAFF

d_call: NA
clone_size: many
j_call: TRBJ2-3
v_call: TRBV7-3
cdr3_nt: TGTGCCAGCAGCTTGATGCTGGAGGGCACAGATACGCAGTATTTT
cdr3_aa: CASSLMLEGTDTQYF

d_call: TRBD2
clone_size: medium-sized
j_call: TRBJ2-3
v_call: TRBV4-1
cdr3_nt: TGCGCCAGCAGCCAAGTTGTCCCTAGCGGGGGGGCAACAGATACGCAGTATTTT
cdr3_aa: CASSQVVPSGGATDTQYF

d_call: TRBD1
clone_size: few
j_call: TRBJ2-7
v_call: TRBV7-9
cdr3_nt: TGTGCCAGCAGTTTTCCCGGGACAGGGACCGAGCAGTACTTC
cdr3_aa: CASSFPGTGTEQYF

d_call: TRBD1
clone_size: NA
j_call: TRBJ2-7
v_call: TRBV6-5
cdr3_nt: TGTGCCAGCTGGTCTGGGACAGGGTTTTACGAGCAGTACTTC
cdr3_aa: CASWSGTGFYEQYF

d_call: TRBD1
clone_size: medium-sized
j_call: TRBJ2-1
v_call: TRBV27
cdr3_nt: TGTGCCAGCAGTTTAGCGACAGGGTTGTCCTACAATGAGCAGTTCTTC
cdr3_aa: CASSLATGLSYNEQFF

d_call: NA
clone_size: many
j_call: TRBJ2-7
v_call: TRBV19
cdr3_nt: TGTGCCAGTAGTACCGCCGGGGGCCCGAGGGAGCAGTACTTC
cdr3_aa: CASSTAGGPREQYF

d_call: NA
clone_size: many
j_call: TRBJ2-7
v_call: TRBV11-2
cdr3_nt: TGTGCCAGCAGCTTAGAGGCGAGATCCTACGAGCAGTACTTC
cdr3_aa: CASSLEARSYEQYF

d_call: TRBD1
clone_size: NA
j_call: TRBJ1-4
v_call: TRBV6-5
cdr3_nt: TGTGCCAGCGCCCTGAAAAGGGGGCGGGAAAAACTGTTTTTT
cdr3_aa: CASALKRGREKLFF

d_call: NA
clone_size: medium-sized
j_call: TRBJ2-2
v_call: TRBV3-1
cdr3_nt: TGTGCCAGCAGGCAGATTGGGGCGAACACCGGGGAGCTGTTTTTT
cdr3_aa: CASRQIGANTGELFF

d_call: NA
clone_size: medium-sized
j_call: TRBJ2-3
v_call: TRBV6-5
cdr3_nt: TGTGCCAGCACCCGGGGGGACATAGACACAGATACGCAGTATTTT
cdr3_aa: CASTRGDIDTDTQYF

d_call: TRBD2
clone_size: medium-sized
j_call: TRBJ2-3
v_call: TRBV18
cdr3_nt: TGTGCCAGCTCACCTGCTAGCGGCCTGGAGGATACGCAGTATTTT
cdr3_aa: CASSPASGLEDTQYF

d_call: NA
clone_size: many
j_call: TRBJ2-1
v_call: TRBV30
cdr3_nt: TGTGCCTGGAGTGCTGCCGCGGGGTCCTACAATGAGCAGTTCTTC
cdr3_aa: CAWSAAAGSYNEQFF

d_call: TRBD1
clone_size: few
j_call: TRBJ2-3
v_call: TRBV5-1
cdr3_nt: TGCGCCAGCAGCCCAGGGACAGAGGGAGATACGCAGTATTTT
cdr3_aa: CASSPGTEGDTQYF

d_call: NA
clone_size: many
j_call: TRBJ1-4
v_call: TRBV4-1
cdr3_nt: TGCGCCAGCAGCCAGCTAAGAGGGACTAATGAAAAACTGTTTTTT
cdr3_aa: CASSQLRGTNEKLFF

d_call: NA
clone_size: many
j_call: TRBJ2-5
v_call: TRBV30
cdr3_nt: TGTGCCTGGAGTGTGGCTAGAATGGAGACCCAGTACTTC
cdr3_aa: CAWSVARMETQYF

d_call: TRBD1
clone_size: many
j_call: TRBJ1-1
v_call: TRBV6-1
cdr3_nt: TGTGCCAGCAGTGTCCAGGGGGTGAACACTGAAGCTTTCTTT
cdr3_aa: CASSVQGVNTEAFF

d_call: TRBD2
clone_size: many
j_call: TRBJ2-7
v_call: TRBV20-1
cdr3_nt: TGCAGTGCTCAGGGACTAGCCGCCGGGGAGCAGTACTTC
cdr3_aa: CSAQGLAAGEQYF

d_call: NA
clone_size: few
j_call: TRBJ2-2
v_call: TRBV10-3
cdr3_nt: TGTGCCATCAGTGCGGGGCGAGGCACCGGGGAGCTGTTTTTT
cdr3_aa: CAISAGRGTGELFF

d_call: NA
clone_size: many
j_call: TRBJ1-4
v_call: TRBV28
cdr3_nt: TGTGCCAGCAGTGGGCCGGGGAGTGAAAAACTGTTTTTT
cdr3_aa: CASSGPGSEKLFF

d_call: TRBD1
clone_size: NA
j_call: TRBJ1-2
v_call: TRBV9
cdr3_nt: TGTGCCAGCAGCGTAGGGGACAGGGGGCCGAATGGCTACACCTTC
cdr3_aa: CASSVGDRGPNGYTF

d_call: TRBD2
clone_size: many
j_call: TRBJ2-1
v_call: TRBV27
cdr3_nt: TGTGCCAGCAGTCTGTATGGACTAGCGAGCAATGAGCAGTTCTTC
cdr3_aa: CASSLYGLASNEQFF

d_call: NA
clone_size: NA
j_call: TRBJ2-3
v_call: TRBV18
cdr3_nt: TGTGCCAGCTCTCCTGTTGAGCGCACAGATACGCAGTATTTT
cdr3_aa: CASSPVERTDTQYF

d_call: TRBD2
clone_size: many
j_call: TRBJ2-3
v_call: TRBV6-2/TRBV6-3
cdr3_nt: TGTGCCAGCAGTCTCCCTAGCGGGATTGTCACAGATACGCAGTATTTT
cdr3_aa: CASSLPSGIVTDTQYF

d_call: NA
clone_size: many
j_call: TRBJ2-5
v_call: TRBV11-2
cdr3_nt: TGTGCCAGCAGCTTAATCGGTAGAGGGGGAGGCCAAGAGACCCAGTACTTC
cdr3_aa: CASSLIGRGGGQETQYF

d_call: NA
clone_size: many
j_call: TRBJ2-5
v_call: TRBV29-1
cdr3_nt: TGCAGCCACAGCCAGGGAGAGACCCAGTACTTC
cdr3_aa: CSHSQGETQYF

d_call: TRBD1
clone_size: many
j_call: TRBJ2-5
v_call: TRBV24-1
cdr3_nt: TGTGCCACCAGTGCAGGGGGCCAAGAGACCCAGTACTTC
cdr3_aa: CATSAGGQETQYF

d_call: NA
clone_size: NA
j_call: TRBJ2-3
v_call: TRBV4-2
cdr3_nt: TGTGCCAGCAGCCATTGGGTAGCGGCTAGCACAGATACGCAGTATTTT
cdr3_aa: CASSHWVAASTDTQYF

d_call: TRBD1
clone_size: NA
j_call: TRBJ2-1
v_call: TRBV19
cdr3_nt: TGTGCCAGTACGGACAGGGGGCCTAACAATGAGCAGTTCTTC
cdr3_aa: CASTDRGPNNEQFF

d_call: TRBD1
clone_size: many
j_call: TRBJ2-5
v_call: TRBV5-1
cdr3_nt: TGCGCCAGCAGCCCCGTCCCGGGACAGGGGTCCTCCCAAGAGACCCAGTACTTC
cdr3_aa: CASSPVPGQGSSQETQYF

d_call: NA
clone_size: many
j_call: TRBJ1-5
v_call: TRBV5-1
cdr3_nt: TGCGCCAGCAGCTTCGATAGCAATCAGCCCCAGCATTTT
cdr3_aa: CASSFDSNQPQHF

d_call: NA
clone_size: many
j_call: TRBJ2-5
v_call: TRBV6-2/TRBV6-3
cdr3_nt: TGTGCCAGCCGGGACTGGGCCCAAGAGACCCAGTACTTC
cdr3_aa: CASRDWAQETQYF

d_call: NA
clone_size: many
j_call: TRBJ2-7
v_call: TRBV25-1
cdr3_nt: TGTGCCAGCAGTGACCAGGGTGCTCTCTCCTACGAGCAGTACTTC
cdr3_aa: CASSDQGALSYEQYF

d_call: NA
clone_size: NA
j_call: TRBJ1-1
v_call: TRBV6-6
cdr3_nt: TGTGCCACCATATTATTCGGGGAAAACACTGAAGCTTTCTTT
cdr3_aa: CATILFGENTEAFF

d_call: NA
clone_size: medium-sized
j_call: TRBJ2-3
v_call: TRBV5-1
cdr3_nt: TGCGCCAGCAGCTTGCAGGGGATGGGGGATACGCAGTATTTT
cdr3_aa: CASSLQGMGDTQYF

d_call: TRBD2
clone_size: NA
j_call: TRBJ2-5
v_call: TRBV5-1
cdr3_nt: TGCGCCAGCAGCCCGACTAGCATAGTCGGAGAGACCCAGTACTTC
cdr3_aa: CASSPTSIVGETQYF

d_call: NA
clone_size: many
j_call: TRBJ1-4
v_call: TRBV12-3/TRBV12-4
cdr3_nt: TGTGCCAGCAGTTTAGATGAAAAACTGTTTTTT
cdr3_aa: CASSLDEKLFF

d_call: NA
clone_size: medium-sized
j_call: TRBJ2-7
v_call: TRBV4-2
cdr3_nt: TGTGCCAGCAGCCAAGATCCCTACTACGAGCAGTACTTC
cdr3_aa: CASSQDPYYEQYF